The 9 T cell receptor beta chains given below trace back to one sample, sequenced in a study of neurological immune-mediated disorders. TCRdb redid the calling of the 5' RACE reads with MiXCR, one entry per CDR3 protein. The sample has more than 50,000 distinct CDR3 sequences; about 3.5% are singletons. The sample taken for sequencing was PBMCs. These receptors were taken from a woman aged 45-59 years with multiple sclerosis.

This clonotype has ten or more counts. V is TRBV10-3 and J is TRBJ1-1; unclear D gene. This CDR3 is built from 13 residues. V was pared by 3 bases and J by 0 bases, with 5 bases between. CDR1 and CDR2 from the germline V gene are ENHRY and SYGVKD. The CDR3 here is CAISEILNTEAFF. The DNA of the CDR3 is TGTGCCATCAGTGAAATACTGAACACTGAAGCTTTCTTT.

Ten or more counts support this clonotype. The chain is built from TRBV4-2 and TRBJ2-4, with 8 bases that match TRBD2. Per the germline V gene, CDR1 is LGHNA and CDR2 is YNFKEQ. The CDR3 is 15 amino acids. Unmatched junction bases numbered 9, after V lost 4 bases and J lost 7 bases. The CDR3 region has the DNA TGTGCCAGCAGCCCTAGCAGAGGGACTAGTAACATTCAGTACTTC. This sequence encodes CASSPSRGTSNIQYF.

This clonotype came up a few times. This may arise from a read error, as a much more abundant clone is one base away. This sequence joins TRBV12-3 or TRBV12-4 and TRBJ1-1; the match to TRBD1 covers 9 bases. This CDR3 has 15 amino acids. Unmatched junction bases numbered 10, after V lost 5 bases and J lost 6 bases. Here the CDR3 reads CASSPDRGSSSEAFF. The CDR3 DNA is TGTGCCAGCAGTCCTGACAGGGGGAGTAGTTCTGAAGCTTTCTTT.

This clonotype has ten or more counts. The V and J genes are TRBV19 and TRBJ2-1, with D perhaps TRBD2 (6 bases). The CDR3 is made up of 15 amino acids. V was trimmed by 2 bases and J by 4 bases, leaving 12 bases between them. Looked up from germline, CDR1 is LNHDA and CDR2 is SQIVND (reference sequence). CDR3 region: CASSIRLAPYNEQFF. The CDR3 nucleotides read TGTGCCAGTAGTATAAGGCTAGCGCCGTACAATGAGCAGTTCTTC.

This clonotype came up many times. The V call is TRBV24-1, the J call TRBJ2-1; 12 bases fit TRBD2. CDR1 KGHDR and CDR2 SFDVKD come from the germline V gene. Trimming took 6 bases from V and 6 from J; bases not matched to a gene: 5. The CDR3 has 15 residues. This CDR3 is CATSRLAGDGNEQFF. The CDR3 bases are TGTGCCACCAGTAGACTAGCGGGAGACGGCAATGAGCAGTTCTTC.

Regarding this clonotype: Just one base apart from a much larger clone, this may be a read error. J is TRBJ2-3 and V is TRBV12-3 or TRBV12-4; perhaps TRBD2 as D (5 bases). The CDR3 sequence is 15 residues long. The CDR3 nucleotides are TGTGCCAGCAGCCGAGAGCGGAGCTACACAGATATGCAGTATTTT. This gives the protein CASSRERSYTDMQYF.

This clonotype has a count of ten or more. V and J are TRBV20-1 and TRBJ1-2, with D tentatively TRBD1 (6 bases). CDR3 size: 15 residues. CDR1 DFQATT and CDR2 SNEGSKA come from the germline V gene (reference sequence). Trimming removed 0 bases from V and 4 bases from J, with 15 bases in between. In DNA, the CDR3 is TGCAGTGCTAGAGATCCCCGGGACACCACCTATGGCTACACCTTC. Its protein is CSARDPRDTTYGYTF.

In this sample, this clonotype turned up many times. The chain couples TRBV5-5 to TRBJ2-5; TRBD1 agrees at 7 bases. The CDR3 is 14 amino acids. Germline CDR1 reads SGHKS; CDR2 reads YYEKEE (reference sequence). Trimming took 3 bases from V and 2 from J; bases not matched to a gene: 4. The CDR3, as DNA: TGTGCCAGCAGCTGGGGACAGACACAAGAGACCCAGTACTTC. Protein: CASSWGQTQETQYF.

This clonotype has ten or more counts. The rearrangement joins TRBV24-1 to TRBJ1-5; no clear D. V was clipped by 4 bases and J by 0 bases, with 6 bases between them. Germline V gives CDR1 KGHDR, CDR2 SFDVKD. This CDR3 has 14 amino acids. The CDR3 sequence is CATSDPYSNQPQHF. The CDR3 DNA follows: TGTGCCACCAGTGACCCATATAGCAATCAGCCCCAGCATTTT.